The clone carrying this T cell receptor beta chain was seen only once. Its antigen remains unknown. This may arise from a read error, as a much more abundant clone is one base away. The CD4+ fraction was divided into a CD45RA+ naive subset and a CD45RA-negative memory subset. The data are from a study of shared clonotypes between healthy human individuals. The wider study: Each donor contributed plates that comprised three CD4 naive, three CD4 memory, two CD8 naive and one CD8 memory.

Data came from immunoSEQ multiplex PCR; TCRdb stores just in-frame clones and leaves some out. This sample yields more than 1,200,000 clones, of which 97% to 99% are seen a single time; approximately 0.38% belongs to the top ten. Study results and limitations: About 5% was the fraction of naive CD4 clonotypes found shared across four donors. Limited genetic and exposure-history diversity came from having few donors.

CDR1 is SGHDT and CDR2 is YYEEEE in the germline V gene. The CDR3 has 11 amino acids. Between the trimmed V and J ends, which lost 4 bases and 5 bases, there was a span of 6 bases. The sequence was obtained from a man aged 30-40 years in good health. This chain joins TRBV5-6 and TRBJ2-5; D call uncertain. The sequencing sample was made of naive CD4+ T cells sorted from blood. As to subset: CD45RA+ positively selected. The CDR3 nucleotides read TGTGCCAGCAGCGTTGGGGAGACCCAGTACTTC. It codes for CASSVGETQYF. The whole variable domain, remainder taken from reference TRBV5-6 and TRBJ2-5, is DAGVTQSPTHLIKTRGQQVTLRCSPKSGHDTVSWYQQALGQGPQFIFQYYEEEERQRGNFPDRFSGHQFPNYSSELNVNALLLGDSALYLCASSVGETQYFGPGTRLLVL.